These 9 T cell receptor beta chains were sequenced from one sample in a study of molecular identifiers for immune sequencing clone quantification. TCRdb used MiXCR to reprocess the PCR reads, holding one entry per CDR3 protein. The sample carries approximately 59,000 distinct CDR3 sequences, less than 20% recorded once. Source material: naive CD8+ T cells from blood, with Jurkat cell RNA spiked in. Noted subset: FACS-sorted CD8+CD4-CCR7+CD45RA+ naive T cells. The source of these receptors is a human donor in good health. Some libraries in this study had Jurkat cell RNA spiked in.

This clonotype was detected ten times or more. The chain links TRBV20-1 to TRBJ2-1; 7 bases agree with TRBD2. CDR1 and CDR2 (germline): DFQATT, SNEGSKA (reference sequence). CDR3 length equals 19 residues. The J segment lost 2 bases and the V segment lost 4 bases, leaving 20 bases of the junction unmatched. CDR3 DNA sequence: TGCAGTGCTACAGAGGCACGGGAGGACTACGAGGTAGCCTACAATGAGCAGTTCTTC. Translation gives CSATEAREDYEVAYNEQFF.

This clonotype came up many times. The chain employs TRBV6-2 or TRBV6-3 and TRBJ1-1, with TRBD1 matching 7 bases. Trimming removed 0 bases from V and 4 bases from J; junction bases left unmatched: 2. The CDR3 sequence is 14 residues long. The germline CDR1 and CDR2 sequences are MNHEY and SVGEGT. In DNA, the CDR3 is TGTGCCAGCAGTTACTCGACAGGGATCACTGAAGCTTTCTTT. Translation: CASSYSTGITEAFF.

The CDR3 reads CASSFYRGGEQYF. CDR3 sequence (DNA): TGTGCCAGCAGTTTCTACAGGGGAGGCGAGCAGTACTTC. The chain employs TRBV27 and TRBJ2-7; TRBD1 is a possible D gene (7 bases). The germline CDR1 and CDR2 sequences are MNHEY and SMNVEV (reference sequence). The length of the CDR3 is 13 residues. Trimming took off 3 bases at V and 6 bases at J, with 12 bases between the two ends.

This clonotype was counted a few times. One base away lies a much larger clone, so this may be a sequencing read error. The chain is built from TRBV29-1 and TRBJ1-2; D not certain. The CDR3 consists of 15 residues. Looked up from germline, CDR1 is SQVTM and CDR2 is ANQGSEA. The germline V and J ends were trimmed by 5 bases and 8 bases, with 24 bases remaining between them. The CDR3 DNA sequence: TGCAGCGTTAAAGTGTACGGACGGATGGTGCGAGGCTACACCTTC. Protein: CSVKVYGRMVRGYTF.

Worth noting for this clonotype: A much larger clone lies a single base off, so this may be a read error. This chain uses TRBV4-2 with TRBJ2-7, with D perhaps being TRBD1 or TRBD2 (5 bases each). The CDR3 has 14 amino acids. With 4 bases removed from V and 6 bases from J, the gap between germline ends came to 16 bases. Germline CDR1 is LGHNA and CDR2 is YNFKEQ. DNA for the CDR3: TGTGCCAGCAGCCCGCCGGGACCAGCGTCCGAGCAGTACTTC. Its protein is CASSPPGPASEQYF.

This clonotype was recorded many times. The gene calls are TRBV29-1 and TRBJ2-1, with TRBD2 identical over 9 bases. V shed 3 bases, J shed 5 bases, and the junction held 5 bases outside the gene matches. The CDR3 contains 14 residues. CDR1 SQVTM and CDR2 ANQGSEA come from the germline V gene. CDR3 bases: TGCAGCGTTGAGACTAGCGGCAGAGACAATGAGCAGTTCTTC. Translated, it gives CSVETSGRDNEQFF.

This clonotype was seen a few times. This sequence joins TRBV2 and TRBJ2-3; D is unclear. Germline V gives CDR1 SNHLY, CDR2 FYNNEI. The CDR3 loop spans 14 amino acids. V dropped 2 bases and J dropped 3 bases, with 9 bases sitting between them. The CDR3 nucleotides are TGTGCCAGCAGTGAACAGAGTGGGACAGATACGCAGTATTTT. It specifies CASSEQSGTDTQYF.

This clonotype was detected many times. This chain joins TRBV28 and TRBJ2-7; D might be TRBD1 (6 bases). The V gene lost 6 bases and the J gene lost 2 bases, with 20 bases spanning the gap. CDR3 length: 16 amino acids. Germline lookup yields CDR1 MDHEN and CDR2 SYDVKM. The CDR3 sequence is CASSPRDTRLPYEQYF. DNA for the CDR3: TGTGCCAGCAGCCCTCGGGACACCCGCCTACCCTACGAGCAGTACTTC.

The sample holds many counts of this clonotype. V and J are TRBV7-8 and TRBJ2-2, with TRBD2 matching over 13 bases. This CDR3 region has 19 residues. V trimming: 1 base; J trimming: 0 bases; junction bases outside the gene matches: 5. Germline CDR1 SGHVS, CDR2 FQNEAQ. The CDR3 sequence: CASSLGLAGGPANTGELFF. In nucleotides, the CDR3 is TGTGCCAGCAGCTTAGGACTAGCGGGAGGTCCTGCGAACACCGGGGAGCTGTTTTTT.